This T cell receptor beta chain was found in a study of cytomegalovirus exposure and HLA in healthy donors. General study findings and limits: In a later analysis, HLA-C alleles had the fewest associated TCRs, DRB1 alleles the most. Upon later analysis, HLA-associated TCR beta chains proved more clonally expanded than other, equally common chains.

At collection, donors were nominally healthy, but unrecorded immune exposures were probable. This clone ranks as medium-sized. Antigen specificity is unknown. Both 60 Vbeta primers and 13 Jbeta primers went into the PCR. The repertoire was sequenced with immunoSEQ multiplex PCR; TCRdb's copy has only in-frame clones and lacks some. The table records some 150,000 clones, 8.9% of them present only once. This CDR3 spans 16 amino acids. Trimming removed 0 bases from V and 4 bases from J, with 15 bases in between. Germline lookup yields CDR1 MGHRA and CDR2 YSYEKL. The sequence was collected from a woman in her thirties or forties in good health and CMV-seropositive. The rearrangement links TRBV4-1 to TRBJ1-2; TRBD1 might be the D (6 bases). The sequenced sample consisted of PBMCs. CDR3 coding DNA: TGCGCCAGCAGCCAAGAAGCAGGGGCAGGAAGCTATGGCTACACCTTC. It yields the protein CASSQEAGAGSYGYTF.